The 4 T cell receptor beta chains in this list originate from one sample, sequenced in a study of post-analysis software for immune sequencing data. General observations from the study: Four or five TRBV segments were significantly more frequent in patients than in controls. TRBV5-6, TRBV5-1 and TRBV20-1 were among these segments.

Their antigen targets remain unknown. The authors incorporated unique molecular identifiers into the TCR beta cDNA libraries. MiXCR, run by TCRdb on the PCR reads, gives a single entry per CDR3 protein. The table lists roughly 430,000 distinct CDR3 sequences, about 39% of them singletons, with roughly 8.2% in the top ten. Sample: blood. The origin of the receptors is a girl aged 2 to 9 with multiple sclerosis.

This chain connects TRBV7-2 to TRBJ2-7, with D possibly being TRBD1 (6 bases). The germline V gene encodes CDR1 SGHTA and CDR2 FQGNSA. With 7 bases removed from V and 1 base from J, the gap between germline ends came to 17 bases. The CDR3 consists of 15 residues. Here the CDR3 DNA reads TGTGCCAGCAAGACGGCGACAGGATCATCCTACGAGCAGTACTTC. Translated, it gives CASKTATGSSYEQYF.

This sequence joins TRBV28 and TRBJ1-5; D call uncertain. CDR3 length: 14 residues. V lost 6 bases, J lost 0 bases, and 9 bases lay in between. In germline, CDR1 is MDHEN, CDR2 SYDVKM. Here the CDR3 DNA reads TGTGCCAGCAGAGGATCAAATAGCAATCAGCCCCAGCATTTT. Its protein is CASRGSNSNQPQHF.

This chain links TRBV20-1 with TRBJ2-4; D is perhaps TRBD1 (6 bases). The germline V and J ends were trimmed by 0 bases and 6 bases, with 12 bases remaining between them. The germline CDR1 and CDR2 sequences are DFQATT and SNEGSKA (reference sequence). The CDR3 sequence is 14 residues long. CDR3 residues: CSARDQTGLNIQYF. In DNA form, the CDR3 reads TGCAGTGCTAGAGATCAAACAGGGCTAAACATTCAGTACTTC.

The chain is built from TRBV28 and TRBJ2-3; either TRBD1 or TRBD2 may supply D (5 bases each). Germline V lookup: CDR1 MDHEN, CDR2 SYDVKM. Trimming took 3 bases from V and 2 from J, leaving 12 bases between them. The CDR3 runs 15 residues. The CDR3 spells CASSFGTLNTDTQYF. The CDR3 DNA sequence: TGTGCCAGCAGTTTCGGGACCCTAAACACAGATACGCAGTATTTT.